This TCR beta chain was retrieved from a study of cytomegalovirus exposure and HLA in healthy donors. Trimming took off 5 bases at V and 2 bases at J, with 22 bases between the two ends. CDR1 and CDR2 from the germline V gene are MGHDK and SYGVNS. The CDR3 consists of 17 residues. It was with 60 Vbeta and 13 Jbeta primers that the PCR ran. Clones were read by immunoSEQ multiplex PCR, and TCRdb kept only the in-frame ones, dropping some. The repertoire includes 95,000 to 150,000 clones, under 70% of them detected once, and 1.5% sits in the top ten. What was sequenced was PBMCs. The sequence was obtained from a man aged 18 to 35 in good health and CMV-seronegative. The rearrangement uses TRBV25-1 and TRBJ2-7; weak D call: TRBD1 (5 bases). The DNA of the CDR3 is TGTGCCAGCAGTAGAAGGGTGGTCACAGGCCTTACCTACGAGCAGTACTTC. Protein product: CASSRRVVTGLTYEQYF.